Listed here is a single T cell receptor beta chain. The specificity of this receptor is unknown. Qualities for individual bases were not recorded, and no much larger clone is one base off. These data belong to a study of shared clonotypes between healthy human individuals (dated by TCRdb to 2020 to 2021). For the study in its entirety: The cohort comprised a couple of women and a few men aged 18 to 49 years. Blood TCR repertoires of a handful of healthy adults were deeply sequenced to estimate repertoire size and the extent of clonotype sharing between individuals. To increase sequencing depth and limit assay-specific biases, different laboratories used diverse techniques to prepare libraries and sequence TCR repertoires. Leukapheresis yielded between about 0.85 and 9.5 billion PBMCs per donor. Per donor, three plates each were used for CD4 naive and CD4 memory, two for CD8 naive, and one for CD8 memory. General findings and caveats noted by the study authors: Pairwise subsampling led to the expectation that sequencing depth would affect the degree of clonotype sharing among donors. Sampling was restricted to blood, and TCR repertoires in tissues likely differ from the TCR repertoires found in blood. Naive subsets generally had larger estimated clonotype richness than memory subsets. Even with the large sequencing depth, rarefaction of the sorted-subset datasets indicated that sequencing was incomplete. Compared with non-shared clonotypes, clonotypes shared by all four sorted-subset donors had higher generation probabilities. The small number of donors limited the genetic and exposure-history diversity represented. About 5% of naive CD4, 3% to 3.5% of naive CD8, about 2.1% of memory CD4, and about 0.4% of memory CD8 clonotypes were shared across a few donors.

TCR CDR3 regions were amplified from genomic DNA by multiplex PCR using the deep immunoSEQ assay. Extracted genomic DNA from each cell subset was spread evenly across all wells of several immunoSEQ 96-well plates, with each plate serving as a replicate. Each replicate PCR for sorted subsets received around 0.2 ug genomic DNA, equal to tens of thousands of T cell genomes. The purified libraries were quantified using a Qubit 3.0 fluorometer, sized with a Bioanalyzer 2100, and then quantified again using the KAPA Library Quantification kit. Every immunoSEQ 96-well plate was sequenced on a separate single-read 150-cycle Illumina NextSeq 550 flow cell. On the authors' methods: The immunoSEQ output contained only junctional sequences without quality scores, so filtering could not match that applied to full-length reads. Sequences were annotated with PyIR, a Python wrapper for IgBLAST v1.9, and V/J genes and CDR3 were assigned using IMGT germline references. Any read was removed if the V/J assignment was weak (E-value above 1e-6), the CDR3 was missing, or the read contained stop codons, out-of-frame junctions, or ambiguous translated residues. A V3J clonotype was defined by an identical inferred V gene, J gene, and CDR3 amino acid sequence. The percentage overlap between two repertoires was calculated by dividing the number of shared unique clonotypes by the size of the smaller repertoire. Repertoire richness was assessed with RTK rarefaction, the Chao1 estimator, and Recon v2.1 estimates of unobserved clonotypes. OLGA was used to compute generation probabilities for all TCRbeta clonotypes that the gDNA method yielded from a few donors. TCRdb holds this immuneACCESS table with in-frame rearrangements only. Some clones are missing; in checked studies, unresolved V genes explain under half, and the rest has no known cause. V and J calls and clone size are given by that table; D and trimming were obtained from the DNA. Across this sample there are approximately 1,000,000 clones, with approximately 80% seen only once. The ten largest clones capture approximately 0.5% of the sample.

After removal of 0 bases from V and 1 base from J, the junction retains 8 bases not matched to a gene. CDR1 SGHRS and CDR2 YFSETQ are derived from the germline V gene. The CDR3, from cysteine to phenylalanine, totals 18 residues. Of all the DNA, just the CDR3 is kept, 54 bases in frame from base 1. The donors were healthy, HIV-negative adults with no recently reported acute infections or vaccinations. Only Caucasian adults living in Nashville, Tennessee, USA were represented among the donors. CD4+ T cells were enriched by magnetic negative selection; naive cells were then positively selected on CD45RA, and the negative fraction formed the memory subset. Blood was obtained by leukapheresis, after which PBMCs were separated by Ficoll-Histopaque density gradient centrifugation and cryopreserved in liquid nitrogen vapor phase. Analytical flow cytometry was used to check the purity and quantity of every magnetically sorted T cell population. Genomic DNA was isolated from each sorted fraction and quantified by UV absorbance on a Nanodrop 2000c.

Sequencing was done on a sample of memory CD4+ T cells from PBMCs. The cell subset or site label on this specimen signifies: CD45RA-negative fraction. The TCR was taken from a man between 18 and 29 years old in good health. Some clones in this sample may be carry-over from other donors' samples. The sequence is built from TRBV5-1 and TRBJ1-1; 11 bases in the junction line up with TRBD1. The DNA sequence reads TGCGCCAGCAGCTTGGGTCCCACCGGGACAGGGGGGAACACTGAAGCTTTCTTT. It codes for CASSLGPTGTGGNTEAFF.